These 17 T cell receptor beta chains originate from one sample sequenced in a study of OX40 agonist ivuxolimab in advanced cancers. Assay used: immunoSEQ multiplex PCR; TCRdb lists only in-frame clones, some missing. The sample holds about 110,000 clones; around 93% are singletons and the top ten take around 0.64%. The specimen comprised CD4+ or CD8+ T cells sorted from blood, sampled in a trial of the OX40 agonist ivuxolimab. The receptors shown here come from an adult with an advanced solid tumor such as melanoma, head and neck, liver or kidney cancer.

The chain combines TRBV6-5 with TRBJ2-1; a possible D gene is TRBD1 (6 bases). The CDR3 has 14 residues. Trimming shortened V by 2 bases and J by 8 bases, and 13 bases separated the two germline ends. The germline gives CDR1 MNHEY, CDR2 SVGAGI. The CDR3 is CASSYGTGKDEQFF. As DNA, the CDR3 is TGTGCCAGCAGTTACGGCACAGGGAAGGATGAGCAGTTCTTC.

On this clone itself: The sample has other DNA sequences that encode this CDR3 too. For the CDR3, the DNA is TGTGCCATCAGTGAGTCTTTCGGTGACTATGGCTACACCTTC. This gives the protein CAISESFGDYGYTF. V and J are TRBV10-3 and TRBJ1-2, with D unresolved. Germline V gives CDR1 ENHRY, CDR2 SYGVKD. The V end lost 0 bases, the J end lost 3 bases, and 8 bases lay between the germline ends. The CDR3 has 14 residues.

The chain couples TRBV4-2 to TRBJ1-3; TRBD1 agrees at 7 bases. Germline V gene sequence: CDR1 LGHNA, CDR2 YNFKEQ. The V gene end was trimmed by 1 base and the J gene end by 4 bases; junction bases not matched to a gene: 13. CDR3 length equals 18 residues. The CDR3 spells CASSQGTFEDRSGNTIYF. CDR3 DNA sequence: TGTGCCAGCAGCCAAGGGACATTTGAGGACAGGTCCGGAAACACCATATATTTT.

This chain joins TRBV5-1 and TRBJ2-5; D is perhaps TRBD1 (6 bases). V was trimmed by 3 bases and J by 3 bases, leaving 9 bases between them. The CDR3 consists of 13 residues. Germline values: CDR1 SGHRS, CDR2 YFSETQ. The CDR3 sequence is CASSSGQKETQYF. The DNA of the CDR3 is TGCGCCAGCAGCTCTGGACAGAAAGAGACCCAGTACTTC.

The chain has TRBV7-3 and TRBJ1-3; D gene unclear. With 4 bases removed from V and 4 bases from J, the gap between germline ends came to 8 bases. The CDR3 has 13 amino acids. Germline V lookup: CDR1 SGHTA, CDR2 FQGTGA. The CDR3 loop reads CASSSEVGNTIYF. CDR3 bases: TGTGCCAGCAGCTCCGAAGTCGGAAACACCATATATTTT.

CDR3 loop: CAWSLNQGGLNQPQHF. Written as DNA, the CDR3 is TGTGCCTGGAGCCTAAATCAGGGGGGCCTAAATCAGCCCCAGCATTTT. The genes are TRBV30 and TRBJ1-5; 7 nucleotides line up with TRBD1. Trimming at V came to 3 bases and at J to 4 bases, leaving 12 bases not matched to a gene. The CDR3 consists of 16 residues. From germline, CDR1 is GTSNPN and CDR2 SVGIG (reference sequence). Drawing the rest from reference TRBV30 and TRBJ1-5, the complete variable domain is SQTIHQWPATLVQPVGSPLSLECTVEGTSNPNLYWYRQAAGRGLQLLFYSVGIGQISSEVPQNLSASRPQDRQFILSSKKLLLSDSGFYLCAWSLNQGGLNQPQHFGDGTRLSIL.

The chain has TRBV9 and TRBJ2-3; 8 bases fit TRBD1. After removal of 4 bases from V and 1 base from J, the junction contained 5 bases not matched to a gene. This CDR3 spans 15 amino acids. CDR1 is SGDLS and CDR2 is YYNGEE in the germline V gene. The CDR3 loop is CASSSGTGGTDTQYF. The CDR3 DNA is TGTGCCAGCAGCTCAGGGACAGGAGGCACAGATACGCAGTATTTT.

V and J are TRBV7-2 and TRBJ2-1, with 14 bases identical to TRBD2. This CDR3 spans 15 amino acids. The V and J ends lost 5 bases and 9 bases, in that order; junction bases with no gene match: 6. CDR1 and CDR2 (germline): SGHTA, FQGNSA. The CDR3 sequence is CASSRTGLAGVEQFF. The CDR3 DNA reads as TGTGCCAGCAGCCGTACGGGACTAGCGGGAGTTGAGCAGTTCTTC.

This clone was seen more than once but under ten times. V is TRBV5-4 and J is TRBJ1-6; tentative D call: TRBD1 (5 bases). The CDR3 is made up of 16 amino acids. V was pared by 0 bases and J by 11 bases, with 18 bases between. Per the germline V gene, CDR1 is SGHNT and CDR2 is YYREEE (reference sequence). Written as DNA, the CDR3 is TGTGCCAGCAGCTTGGCCACGGGCTCCGGGGGAGCACCCCTCCACTTT. Amino acid sequence: CASSLATGSGGAPLHF.

The chain combines TRBV6-6 with TRBJ2-5; D might be TRBD1 (6 bases). With 7 bases removed from V and 5 bases from J, the gap between germline ends came to 11 bases. This CDR3 contains 12 residues. Germline values: CDR1 MNHNY, CDR2 SVGAGI (reference sequence). Here the CDR3 reads CASTRGKETQYF. The DNA of the CDR3 is TGTGCCAGCACTAGGGGGAAGGAGACCCAGTACTTC.

The chain recombines TRBV4-1 with TRBJ2-7; D is ambiguous. CDR1 is MGHRA, CDR2 YSYEKL, per germline. The V and J ends lost 0 bases and 2 bases respectively, with 8 bases between them. The CDR3 runs 14 residues. As DNA, the CDR3 is TGCGCCAGCAGCCAAGAAATGGGCACCTACGAGCAGTACTTC. Translation gives CASSQEMGTYEQYF.

The chain carries TRBV6-1 and TRBJ2-3; TRBD2 matches at 10 bases. Germline-derived CDR1 and CDR2 are MNHNS and SASEGT. This CDR3 region has 19 residues. After removal of 4 bases from V and 2 bases from J, the junction contained 15 bases not matched to a gene. This chain's CDR3 is CASSGGSNLAGGLTDTQYF. Here the CDR3 DNA reads TGTGCCAGCAGTGGGGGATCAAATTTAGCGGGGGGCCTCACAGATACGCAGTATTTT.

The gene calls are TRBV7-3 and TRBJ2-7; 9 bases match TRBD2. This CDR3 is 14 amino acids long. With 5 bases clipped from V and 1 base from J, the junction kept 3 bases outside the gene matches. Looked up from germline, CDR1 is SGHTA and CDR2 is FQGTGA. CDR3 protein: CASSHSGGSYEQYF. The CDR3 nucleotides read TGTGCCAGCAGCCATAGCGGGGGTTCCTACGAGCAGTACTTC.

The J gene is TRBJ2-5, the V gene TRBV11-3; 9 nucleotides agree with TRBD2. CDR3 length: 16 amino acids. V lost 5 bases, J lost 5 bases, and 12 bases stayed unmatched. Germline CDR1 is SGHNT and CDR2 is YENEEA. CDR3 coding DNA: TGTGCCAGCAGCCTCCAGGGAGCGGGAGGAGTTGAGACCCAGTACTTC. This codes for CASSLQGAGGVETQYF. Variable domain in full (rest from reference TRBV11-3 and TRBJ2-5): EAGVVQSPRYKIIEKKQPVAFWCNPISGHNTLYWYLQNLGQGPELLIRYENEEAVDDSQLPKDRFSAERLKGVDSTLKIQPAELGDSAVYLCASSLQGAGGVETQYFGPGTRLLVL.

V gene TRBV4-1 combines with J gene TRBJ2-4; D not resolved. The CDR3 totals 15 residues. CDR1 MGHRA and CDR2 YSYEKL come from the germline V gene. V lost 4 bases and J 0 bases, leaving 10 bases between the germline ends. The DNA of the CDR3 is TGCGCCAGCAGCCTCCAGTCCCTAGCCAAAAACATTCAGTACTTC. Protein sequence: CASSLQSLAKNIQYF.

This sequence joins TRBV5-1 and TRBJ2-3; TRBD2 might be the D (5 bases). Trimming took off 1 base at V and 0 bases at J, with 9 bases between the two ends. CDR3 length: 15 residues. The germline V gene encodes CDR1 SGHRS and CDR2 YFSETQ. CDR3 region: CASSLFGDSTDTQYF. The CDR3 DNA reads TGCGCCAGCAGCTTGTTCGGGGATAGCACAGATACGCAGTATTTT.

The chain carries TRBV11-2 and TRBJ1-1, with 12 nucleotides matching TRBD1. This CDR3 spans 15 amino acids. From germline, CDR1 is SGHAT and CDR2 FQNNGV. J was trimmed by 6 bases and V by 5 bases; bases with no gene match: 7. The CDR3 bases are TGTGCCAGCAGCCCCCCGGGACAGGGGGCTTCTGAAGCTTTCTTT. This sequence encodes CASSPPGQGASEAFF.